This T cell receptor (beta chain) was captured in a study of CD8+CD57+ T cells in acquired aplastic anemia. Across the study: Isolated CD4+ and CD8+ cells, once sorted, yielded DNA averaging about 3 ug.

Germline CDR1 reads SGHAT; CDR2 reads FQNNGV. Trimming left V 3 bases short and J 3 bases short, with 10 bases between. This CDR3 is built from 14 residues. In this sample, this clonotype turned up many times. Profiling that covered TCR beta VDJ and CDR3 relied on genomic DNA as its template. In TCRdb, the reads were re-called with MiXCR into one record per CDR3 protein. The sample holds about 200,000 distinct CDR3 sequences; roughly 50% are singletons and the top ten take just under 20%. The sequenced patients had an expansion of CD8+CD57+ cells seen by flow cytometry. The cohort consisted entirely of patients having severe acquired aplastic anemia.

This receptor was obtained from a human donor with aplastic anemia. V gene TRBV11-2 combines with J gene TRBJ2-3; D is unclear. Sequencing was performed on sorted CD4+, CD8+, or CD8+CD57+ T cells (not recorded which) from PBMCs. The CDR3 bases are TGTGCCAGCAGCTTGCCAGAGGAAACAGATACGCAGTATTTT. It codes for CASSLPEETDTQYF.